The source of this T cell receptor (beta chain) is a study of blood T cell repertoires in COVID-19. Per the germline V gene, CDR1 is SGHAT and CDR2 is FQNNGV. V was cut by 4 bases and J by 0 bases, with 13 bases left in between. CDR3 length equals 17 residues. The repertoire was sequenced with immunoSEQ multiplex PCR; TCRdb's copy has only in-frame clones and lacks some. The table has over 95,000 clones, about 88% seen once. This receptor was obtained from a woman between 65 and 79 years old who had recovered from COVID-19. Input material: peripheral blood. The chain joins TRBV11-2 to TRBJ1-6; D gene ambiguous. CDR3 sequence: CASSSPAGSSYNSPLHF. The CDR3 DNA is TGTGCCAGCAGCTCCCCGGCGGGGAGCTCCTATAATTCACCCCTCCACTTT.